This T cell receptor (beta chain) was observed in a study of blood T cell repertoires in COVID-19. Study background: Samples taken during acute and convalescent COVID-19 were collected in the United States, Italy and Spain. Nucleic acid was either cDNA or gDNA, and it came from T cells, B-cell-depleted T cells, or PBMCs.

Original handling: Estimates of nucleated cell counts were drawn from the amplification of reference gene primers. Assay: immunoSEQ multiplex PCR; the TCRdb copy retains only in-frame clones and omits some. For V, J and clone size, that table is used; D and trimming come from the DNA. The table lists 150,000 to 200,000 clones, 87% of them singletons. The CDR3 loop spans 15 amino acids. The V end was cut by 2 bases, the J end by 6 bases, with 15 bases between. CDR1 is MNHEY, CDR2 SVGAGI, per germline. The source material was peripheral blood. V is TRBV6-5 and J is TRBJ2-3; D unclear. The TCR comes from a man aged 18 to 29 with active or convalescent COVID-19. CDR3 in DNA: TGTGCCAGCAGTTACGCGATTAGATCAACGGATACGCAGTATTTT. It is translated as CASSYAIRSTDTQYF.